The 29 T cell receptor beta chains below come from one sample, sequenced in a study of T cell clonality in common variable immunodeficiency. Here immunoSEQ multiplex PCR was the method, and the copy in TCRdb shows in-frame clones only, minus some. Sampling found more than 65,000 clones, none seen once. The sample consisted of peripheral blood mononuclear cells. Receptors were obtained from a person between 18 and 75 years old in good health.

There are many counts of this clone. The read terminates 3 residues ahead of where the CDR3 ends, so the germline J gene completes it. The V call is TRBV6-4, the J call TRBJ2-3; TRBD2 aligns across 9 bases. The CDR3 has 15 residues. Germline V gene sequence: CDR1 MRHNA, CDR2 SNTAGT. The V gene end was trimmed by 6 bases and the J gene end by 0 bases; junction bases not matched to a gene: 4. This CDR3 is CASSSTSGSTDTQYF. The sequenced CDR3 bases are TGTGCCAGCAGCTCGACTAGCGGTAGCACAGATACG.

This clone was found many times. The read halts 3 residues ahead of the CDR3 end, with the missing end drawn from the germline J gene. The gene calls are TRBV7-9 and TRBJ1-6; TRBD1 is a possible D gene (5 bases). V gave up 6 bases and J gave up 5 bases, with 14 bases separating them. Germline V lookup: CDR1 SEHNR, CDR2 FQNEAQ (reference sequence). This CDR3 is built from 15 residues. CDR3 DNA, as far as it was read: TGTGCCAGCAGTCTGGATGGGGGGGATAATTCACCC. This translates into CASSLDGGDNSP. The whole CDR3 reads CASSLDGGDNSPLHF.

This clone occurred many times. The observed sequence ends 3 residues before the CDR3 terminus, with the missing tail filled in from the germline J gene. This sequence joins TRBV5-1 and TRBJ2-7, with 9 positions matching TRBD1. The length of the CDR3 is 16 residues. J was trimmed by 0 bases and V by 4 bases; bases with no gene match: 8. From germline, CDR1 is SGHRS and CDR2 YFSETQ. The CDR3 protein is CASSAGTGPTSYEQYF. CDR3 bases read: TGCGCCAGCAGCGCGGGGACAGGGCCAACCTCCTACGAG.

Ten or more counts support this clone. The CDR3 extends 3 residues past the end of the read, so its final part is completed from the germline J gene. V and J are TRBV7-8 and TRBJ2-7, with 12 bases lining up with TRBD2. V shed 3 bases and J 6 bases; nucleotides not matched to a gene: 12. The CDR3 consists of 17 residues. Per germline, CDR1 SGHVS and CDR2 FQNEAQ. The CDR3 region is CASSLGLAGGPVGEQYF. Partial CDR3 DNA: TGTGCCAGCAGCTTGGGTCTAGCGGGAGGGCCAGTCGGCGAG.

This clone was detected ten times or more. The CDR3 loop reads CASSFGHDTDTQYF. CDR3 bases read: TGTGCCAGCAGCTTCGGACACGACACAGATACG. This chain uses TRBV11-2 with TRBJ2-3, with D maybe TRBD1 (5 bases). The sequenced fragment ends 3 residues before the CDR3 boundary, so the rest is inferred from the germline J gene. In germline, CDR1 is SGHAT, CDR2 FQNNGV. The CDR3 runs 14 residues. V lost 3 bases and J 2 bases, leaving 9 bases between the germline ends.

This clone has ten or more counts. The part of the CDR3 DNA that was read is TGTGCCTGGAGTGTCCGGGGGGGCAATCAGCCC. It encodes CAWSVRGGNQP. The full CDR3 protein reads CAWSVRGGNQPQHF. The V call is TRBV30, the J call TRBJ1-5; tentatively, D is TRBD1 (5 bases). The read falls 3 residues short of the CDR3 end, and the missing part is taken from the germline J gene. This CDR3 has 14 residues. The V and J ends lost 0 bases and 2 bases respectively, with 8 bases between them. CDR1 and CDR2 from the germline V gene are GTSNPN and SVGIG (reference sequence).

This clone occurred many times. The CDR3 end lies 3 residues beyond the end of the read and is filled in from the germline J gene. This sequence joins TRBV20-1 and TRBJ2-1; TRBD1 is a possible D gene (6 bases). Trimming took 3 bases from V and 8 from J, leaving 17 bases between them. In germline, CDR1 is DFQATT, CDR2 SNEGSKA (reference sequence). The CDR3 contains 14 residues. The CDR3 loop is CSASTPRDMHEQFF. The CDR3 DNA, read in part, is TGCAGTGCTAGTACTCCCCGGGACATGCATGAG.

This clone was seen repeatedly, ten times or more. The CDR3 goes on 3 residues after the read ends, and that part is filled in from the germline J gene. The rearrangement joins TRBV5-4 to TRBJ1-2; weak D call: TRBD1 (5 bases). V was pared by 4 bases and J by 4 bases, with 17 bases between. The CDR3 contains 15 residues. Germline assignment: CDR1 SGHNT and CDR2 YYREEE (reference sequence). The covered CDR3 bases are TGTGCCAGCAGCCTACCAGGGCAGTGGAGCTATGGC. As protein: CASSLPGQWSYG. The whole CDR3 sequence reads CASSLPGQWSYGYTF.

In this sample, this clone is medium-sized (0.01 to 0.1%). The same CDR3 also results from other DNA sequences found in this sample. The part of the CDR3 DNA that was read is TGTGCCTGGAGTGTTGGGGGGGCTGGGGCCAACGTC. Amino acid sequence: CAWSVGGAGANV. The CDR3 as a whole reads CAWSVGGAGANVLTF. The chain has TRBV30 and TRBJ2-6; 7 bases are shared with TRBD2. The CDR3 is cut off 3 residues early in the read; its end comes from the germline J gene. Germline CDR1 and CDR2: GTSNPN and SVGIG (reference sequence). The CDR3 runs 15 residues. V shed 0 bases and J 2 bases; nucleotides not matched to a gene: 1.

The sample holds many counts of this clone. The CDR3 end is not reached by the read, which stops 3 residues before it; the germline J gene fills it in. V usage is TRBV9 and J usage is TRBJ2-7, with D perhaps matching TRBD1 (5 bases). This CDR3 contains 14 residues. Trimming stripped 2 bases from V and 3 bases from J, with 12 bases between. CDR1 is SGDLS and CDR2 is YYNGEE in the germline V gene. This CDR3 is CASSVGQGGYEQYF. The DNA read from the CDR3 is TGTGCCAGCAGCGTGGGTCAGGGTGGCTACGAG.

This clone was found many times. The DNA read from the CDR3 is TGTGCTAGTGGTTTGGAGCGGGCCTACGAG. The encoded protein is CASGLERAYE. Given in full, the CDR3 is CASGLERAYEQYF. This chain links TRBV12-5 with TRBJ2-7, with D perhaps TRBD2 (6 bases). The read terminates 3 residues ahead of where the CDR3 ends, so the germline J gene completes it. Germline CDR1 and CDR2: LGHNT and FRNRAP. Trimming left V 1 base short and J 2 bases short, with 6 bases between. The length of the CDR3 is 13 residues.

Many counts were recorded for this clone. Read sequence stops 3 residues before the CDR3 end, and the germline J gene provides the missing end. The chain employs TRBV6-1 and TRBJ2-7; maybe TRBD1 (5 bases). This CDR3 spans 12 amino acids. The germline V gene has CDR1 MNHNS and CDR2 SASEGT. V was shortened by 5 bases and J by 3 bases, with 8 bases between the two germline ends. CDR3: CASSQDSYEQYF. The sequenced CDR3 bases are TGTGCCAGCAGTCAAGACAGCTACGAG.

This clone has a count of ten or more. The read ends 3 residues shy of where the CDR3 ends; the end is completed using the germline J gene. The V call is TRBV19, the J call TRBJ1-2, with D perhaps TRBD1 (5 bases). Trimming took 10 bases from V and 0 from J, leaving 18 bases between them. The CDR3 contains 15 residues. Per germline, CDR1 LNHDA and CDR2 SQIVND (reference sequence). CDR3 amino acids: CATEGSDGPNYGYTF. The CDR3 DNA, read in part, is TGTGCCACCGAGGGGTCCGACGGGCCTAACTATGGC.

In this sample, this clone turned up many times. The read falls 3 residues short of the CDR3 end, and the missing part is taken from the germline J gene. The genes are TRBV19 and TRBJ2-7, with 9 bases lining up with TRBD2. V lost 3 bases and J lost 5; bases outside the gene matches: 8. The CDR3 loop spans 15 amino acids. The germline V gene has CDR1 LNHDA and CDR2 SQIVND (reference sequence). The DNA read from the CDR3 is TGTGCCAGTAGTATCGGAGGCGGGAGGGTCCACGAG. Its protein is CASSIGGGRVHE. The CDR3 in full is CASSIGGGRVHEQYF.

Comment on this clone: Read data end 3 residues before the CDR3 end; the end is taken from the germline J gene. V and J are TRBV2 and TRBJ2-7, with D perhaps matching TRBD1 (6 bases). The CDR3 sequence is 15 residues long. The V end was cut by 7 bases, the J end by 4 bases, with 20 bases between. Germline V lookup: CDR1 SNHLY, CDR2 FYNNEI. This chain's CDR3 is CASIWVGTLPYEQYF. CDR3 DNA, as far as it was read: TGTGCCAGCATCTGGGTGGGGACACTCCCATACGAG.

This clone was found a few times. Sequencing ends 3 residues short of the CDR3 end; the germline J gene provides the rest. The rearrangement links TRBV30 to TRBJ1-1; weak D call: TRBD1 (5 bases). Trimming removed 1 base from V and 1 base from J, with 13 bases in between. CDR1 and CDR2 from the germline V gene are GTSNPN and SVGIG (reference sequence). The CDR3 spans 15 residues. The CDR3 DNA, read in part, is TGTGCCTGGAGTGACCGGACACATCCGAACACTGAA. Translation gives CAWSDRTHPNTE. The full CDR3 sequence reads CAWSDRTHPNTEAFF.

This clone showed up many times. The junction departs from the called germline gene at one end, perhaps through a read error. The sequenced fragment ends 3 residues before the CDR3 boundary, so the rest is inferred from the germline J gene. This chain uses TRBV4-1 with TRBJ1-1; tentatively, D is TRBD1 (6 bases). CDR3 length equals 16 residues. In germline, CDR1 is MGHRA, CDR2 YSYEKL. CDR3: CTSSQDRGWTDTEAFF. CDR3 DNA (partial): TGCACCAGCAGCCAAGATCGGGGCTGGACAGACACTGAA.

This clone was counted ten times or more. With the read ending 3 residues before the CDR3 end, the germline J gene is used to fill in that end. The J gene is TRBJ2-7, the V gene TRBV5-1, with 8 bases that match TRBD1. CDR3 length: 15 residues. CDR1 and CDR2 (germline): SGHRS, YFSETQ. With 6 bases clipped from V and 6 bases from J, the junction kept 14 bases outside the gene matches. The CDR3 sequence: CASTPSPGQVGEQYF. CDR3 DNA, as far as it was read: TGCGCCAGCACCCCCTCGCCGGGACAGGTAGGCGAG.

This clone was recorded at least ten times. The part of the CDR3 DNA that was read is TGTGCCAGCAGCTTAGCGCTGGGGCATGAG. Its protein is CASSLALGHE. The complete CDR3 protein is CASSLALGHEQFF. J is TRBJ2-1 and V is TRBV7-9; possible D gene TRBD1, 5 bases. The DNA ends 3 residues before the CDR3 does, and the rest of the CDR3 is filled in from the germline J gene. V was trimmed by 0 bases and J by 8 bases, leaving 8 bases between them. Germline V gene lookup returns CDR1 SEHNR and CDR2 FQNEAQ (reference sequence). The CDR3 contains 13 residues.

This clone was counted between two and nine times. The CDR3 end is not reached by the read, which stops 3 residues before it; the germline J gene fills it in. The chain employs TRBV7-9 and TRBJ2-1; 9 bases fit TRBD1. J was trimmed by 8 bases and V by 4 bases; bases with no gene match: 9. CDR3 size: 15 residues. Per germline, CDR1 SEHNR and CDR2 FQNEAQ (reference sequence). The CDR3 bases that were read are TGTGCCAGCAGCTATACGGGACAGGGTTTCGATGAG. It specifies CASSYTGQGFDE. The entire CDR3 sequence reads CASSYTGQGFDEQFF.

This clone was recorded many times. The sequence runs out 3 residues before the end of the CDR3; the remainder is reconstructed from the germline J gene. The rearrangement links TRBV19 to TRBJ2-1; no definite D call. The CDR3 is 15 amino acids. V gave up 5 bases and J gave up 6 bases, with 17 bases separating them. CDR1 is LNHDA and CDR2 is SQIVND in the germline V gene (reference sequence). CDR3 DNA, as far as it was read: TGTGCCAGTAGTTCCTTAGCCATCTCGGGCAATGAG. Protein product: CASSSLAISGNE. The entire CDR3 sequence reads CASSSLAISGNEQFF.

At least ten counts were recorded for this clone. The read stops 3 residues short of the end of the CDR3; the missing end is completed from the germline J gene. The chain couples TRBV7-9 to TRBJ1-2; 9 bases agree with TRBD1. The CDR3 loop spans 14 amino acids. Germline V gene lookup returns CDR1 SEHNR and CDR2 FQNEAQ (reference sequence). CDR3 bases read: TGTGCCAGCAGCTGGTTACAGGGGGCTCGAGGC. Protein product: CASSWLQGARG. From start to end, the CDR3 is CASSWLQGARGYTF.

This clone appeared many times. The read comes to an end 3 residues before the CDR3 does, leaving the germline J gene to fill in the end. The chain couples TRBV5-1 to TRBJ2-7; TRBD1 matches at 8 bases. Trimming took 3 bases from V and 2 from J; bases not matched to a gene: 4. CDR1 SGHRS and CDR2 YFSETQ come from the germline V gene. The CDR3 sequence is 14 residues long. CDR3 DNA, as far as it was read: TGCGCCAGCAGCTCCGGGACAGGAGCCTACGAG. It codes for CASSSGTGAYE. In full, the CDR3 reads CASSSGTGAYEQYF. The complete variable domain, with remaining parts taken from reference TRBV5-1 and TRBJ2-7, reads KAGVTQTPRYLIKTRGQQVTLSCSPISGHRSVSWYQQTPGQGLQFLFEYFSETQRNKGNFPGRFSGRQFSNSRSEMNVSTLELGDSALYLCASSSGTGAYEQYFGPGTRLTVT.

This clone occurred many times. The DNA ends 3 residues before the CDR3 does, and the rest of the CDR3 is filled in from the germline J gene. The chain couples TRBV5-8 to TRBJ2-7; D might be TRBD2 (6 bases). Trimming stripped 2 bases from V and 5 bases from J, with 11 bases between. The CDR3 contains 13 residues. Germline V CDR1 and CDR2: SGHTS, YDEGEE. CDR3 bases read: TGTGCCAGCAGCTTAGGGTCGGGGGACGAG. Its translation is CASSLGSGDE. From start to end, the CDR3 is CASSLGSGDEQYF. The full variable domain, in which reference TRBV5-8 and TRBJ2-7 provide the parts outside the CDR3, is EAGVTQSPTHLIKTRGQQATLRCSPISGHTSVYWYQQALGLGLQFLLWYDEGEERNRGNFPPRFSGRQFPNYSSELNVNALELEDSALYLCASSLGSGDEQYFGPGTRLTVT.

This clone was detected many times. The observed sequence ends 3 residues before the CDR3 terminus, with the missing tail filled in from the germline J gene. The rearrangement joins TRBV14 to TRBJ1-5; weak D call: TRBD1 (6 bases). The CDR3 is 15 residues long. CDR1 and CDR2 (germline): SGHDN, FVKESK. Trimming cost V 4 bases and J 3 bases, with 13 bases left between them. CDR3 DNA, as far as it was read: TGTGCCAGCAGCCTGGGCCAGGGGCCCAATCAGCCC. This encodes CASSLGQGPNQP. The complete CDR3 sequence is CASSLGQGPNQPQHF.

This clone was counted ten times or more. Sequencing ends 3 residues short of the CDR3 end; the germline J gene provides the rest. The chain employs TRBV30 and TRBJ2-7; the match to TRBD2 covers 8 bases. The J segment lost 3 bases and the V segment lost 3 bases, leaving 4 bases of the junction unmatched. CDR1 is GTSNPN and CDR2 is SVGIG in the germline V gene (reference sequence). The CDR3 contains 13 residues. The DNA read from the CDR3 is TGTGCCTGGAGAACTAGCGGAGTCTACGAG. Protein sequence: CAWRTSGVYE. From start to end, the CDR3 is CAWRTSGVYEQYF.

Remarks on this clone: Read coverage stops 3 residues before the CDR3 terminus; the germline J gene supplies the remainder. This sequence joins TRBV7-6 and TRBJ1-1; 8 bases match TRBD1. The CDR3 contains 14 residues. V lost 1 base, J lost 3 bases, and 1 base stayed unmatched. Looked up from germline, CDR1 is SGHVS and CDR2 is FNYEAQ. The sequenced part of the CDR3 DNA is TGTGCCAGCAGCTTAGAGGACAGGGACACTGAA. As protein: CASSLEDRDTE. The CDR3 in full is CASSLEDRDTEAFF.

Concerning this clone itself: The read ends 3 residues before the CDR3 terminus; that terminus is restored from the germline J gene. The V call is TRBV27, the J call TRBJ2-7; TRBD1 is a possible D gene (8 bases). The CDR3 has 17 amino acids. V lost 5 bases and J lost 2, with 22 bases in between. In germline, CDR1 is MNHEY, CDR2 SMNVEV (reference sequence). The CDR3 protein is CASSIRRTGREPYEQYF. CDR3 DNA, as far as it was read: TGTGCCAGCAGTATCCGGCGGACAGGGAGGGAACCCTACGAG.

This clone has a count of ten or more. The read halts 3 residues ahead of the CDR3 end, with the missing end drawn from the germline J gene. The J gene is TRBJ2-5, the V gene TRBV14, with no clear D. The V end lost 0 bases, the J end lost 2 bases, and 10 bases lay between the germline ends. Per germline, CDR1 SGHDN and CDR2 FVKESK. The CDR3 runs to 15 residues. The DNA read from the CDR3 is TGTGCCAGCAGCCAAGAGGCTTTGCGGCAAGAGACC. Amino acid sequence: CASSQEALRQET. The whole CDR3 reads CASSQEALRQETQYF.